Listed below are T cell receptor beta chains from one sample, sequenced in a study of blood T cell repertoires in COVID-19. Profiling relied on immunoSEQ multiplex PCR, and the TCRdb table lists in-frame clones only, not all of them. The table lists hundreds of thousands of clones, around 84% of them singletons, with 4.3% in the top ten. The sample consisted of PBMCs or T cells enriched from blood (not recorded which). The source is a man younger than 45 with acute COVID-19. The conserved cysteine and the conserved F or W are not part of the CDR3 here. Size values are once, few and many counts, or a class for expanded clones, and some rows have none.

TRBV9	.	TRBJ2-7	ASSQRQGKDEQY
TRBV11-2	.	TRBJ1-4	ASSYGTGTITNEKLF
TRBV3-1/TRBV3-2	.	TRBJ1-4	ANSHPGKLF
TRBV7-2	.	TRBJ2-1	ASAPYRDSNNEQF
TRBV29-1	.	TRBJ1-5	SVGQGTGSNQPQH
TRBV6-5	.	TRBJ1-2	ASSPPGSGDNGYT
TRBV3-1/TRBV3-2	.	TRBJ2-7	ASSSLGLAGSIPYEQY
TRBV5-5	few	TRBJ2-2	ASSFEGWSHTGELF
TRBV6-1	.	TRBJ2-5	ASSEVDRGVGSGKTQY
TRBV9	once	TRBJ1-2	ASSDRDSGQGYYGYT
TRBV7-2	.	TRBJ2-2	ASRSTGGLTGELF
TRBV6-5	.	TRBJ1-2	ASRVGQYYGYT
TRBV28	.	TRBJ2-7	ASRGVWQGRYEQY
TRBV3-1/TRBV3-2	.	TRBJ2-3	ASSQDTRGKDRDTQY
TRBV27	.	TRBJ2-2	ASSLLWGRAGELF
TRBV27	.	TRBJ2-7	ARRRRGQGDYEQY
TRBV12-5	.	TRBJ2-3	ASGLDHTGDTQY
TRBV5-5	few	TRBJ1-4	ASSRNHGEKLF
TRBV10-3	.	TRBJ2-1	AITGTGGATGQF
TRBV4-2	once	TRBJ2-1	ASSQEWGGVYNEQF
TRBV30	.	TRBJ2-5	AWSTGTSGSQTQY
TRBV6-1	.	TRBJ1-5	ASSEARGSNQPQH